The T cell receptor (beta chain) under discussion was sequenced for a study of blood T cell repertoires in COVID-19. About the research overall: T cells, B-cell-depleted T cells, or PBMCs provided the cDNA or gDNA that served as material.

Trimming pared 2 bases from V and 4 bases from J, leaving 8 bases between. Per germline, CDR1 MNHNS and CDR2 SASEGT. CDR3 length: 14 amino acids. Assay: immunoSEQ multiplex PCR; the TCRdb copy retains only in-frame clones and omits some. The sample includes approximately 290,000 clones, roughly nine tenths of them seen just once. The source material was peripheral blood. This chain joins TRBV6-1 and TRBJ1-4; no reliable D call. This receptor was identified in a man between 18 and 29 years old with active or convalescent COVID-19. CDR3 bases: TGTGCCAGCAGTGAAACCAGGAATAATGAAAAACTGTTTTTT. This encodes CASSETRNNEKLFF.